This T cell receptor (beta chain) was identified in a study of shared clonotypes between healthy human individuals. Overall study results and limits: Estimated richness was generally greater in naive than memory subsets.

Points on this clone: Its target is not known. The sample has other DNA sequences that encode this CDR3 too.

This CDR3 comprises 11 residues. Germline lookup yields CDR1 SQVTM and CDR2 ANQGSEA. The V and J ends lost 4 bases and 1 base respectively, with 5 bases between them. The assay was immunoSEQ multiplex PCR, and TCRdb's table has in-frame clones only and misses some. The table lists a few million clones, 80% to 95% of them singletons. The receptor was isolated from a man aged 18 to 29 in good health. Some clones in this sample may be carry-over from other donors' samples. Sequenced: naive CD4+ T cells from PBMCs. Subset noted: CD45RA+ positively selected. This chain uses TRBV29-1 with TRBJ2-7; the D gene could be TRBD1 or TRBD2 (5 bases each). The CDR3 bases are TGCAGCGTTGGGGGGTCCTACGAGCAGTACTTC. It is translated as CSVGGSYEQYF.